This T cell receptor beta chain was identified during a study of blood T cell repertoires in COVID-19. Whole-study context: Whether acute or convalescent, the COVID-19 samples came from the United States, Italy and Spain. T cells, B-cell-depleted T cells, or PBMCs supplied cDNA or gDNA.

Source study methods: Using reference gene primer amplification, nucleated cell counts were estimated. Clones were sequenced by immunoSEQ multiplex PCR, and TCRdb holds only the in-frame ones, with some missing. V and J calls plus clone size are reproduced from that table; the DNA served to infer D and trimming. The sample consists of about 43,000 clones, more than 80% of them appearing once. Losses at the gene ends were 3 bases for V and 10 bases for J; bases not matched to a gene: 3. This CDR3 is 12 amino acids long. Germline V CDR1 and CDR2: DFQATT, SNEGSKA (reference sequence). The sequencing sample was made of peripheral blood. V and J are TRBV20-1 and TRBJ2-1, with 10 bases matching TRBD2. This sequence was found in a man aged 55-75 years with active COVID-19. The CDR3 DNA reads as TGCAGTGCTAGTTGGACTAGCGGCGAGCAGTTCTTC. Amino acid sequence: CSASWTSGEQFF.